Listed below are T cell receptor beta chains from one sample, sequenced in a study of blood T cell repertoires in COVID-19. Repertoires were generated with immunoSEQ multiplex PCR, while TCRdb's copy carries only in-frame clones and drops some. This table holds some 120,000 clones, less than 75% found once. Sequencing was carried out using peripheral blood. The receptors come from a human donor with acute or convalescent COVID-19. The donor label of this sample is uncertain. Both conserved end residues are part of each CDR3. D genes are given only for firm matches. A row's size may be missing; if present it is once, few, many or a size class.

V: TRBV27
D: TRBD1
J: TRBJ1-5
size: .
DNA: TGTGCCAGCAATCCTGACAGAGGGGGCCAGCCCCAGCATTTT
CDR3: CASNPDRGGQPQHF

V: TRBV11-3
D: TRBD2
J: TRBJ2-1
size: .
DNA: TGTGCCAGCAGCCGAGCGGGGGGGAGCTCCTACAATGAGCAGTTCTTC
CDR3: CASSRAGGSSYNEQFF

V: TRBV29-1
D: TRBD1
J: TRBJ1-2
size: .
DNA: TGCAGCGTTGAAGAGACGGACAGGGCTGGCTACACCTTC
CDR3: CSVEETDRAGYTF

V: TRBV5-1
D: .
J: TRBJ2-1
size: .
DNA: TGCGCCAGCAGCTTCGGCCAGGGGCTAGGGGAGCAGTTCTTC
CDR3: CASSFGQGLGEQFF

V: TRBV7-2
D: TRBD1
J: TRBJ1-3
size: few
DNA: TGTGCCAGCAGCTCCGGGACAGCGATATGGCTCGGAAACACCATATATTTT
CDR3: CASSSGTAIWLGNTIYF

V: TRBV7-9
D: .
J: TRBJ2-3
size: few
DNA: TGTGCCAGCAGCTTAGGAGTCGGGGGATCCGCAGATACGCAGTATTTT
CDR3: CASSLGVGGSADTQYF

V: TRBV28
D: .
J: TRBJ2-7
size: .
DNA: TGTGCCACCAGGGTGGCGGGGAGAGGATGGAGCTCCTACGAGCAGTACTTC
CDR3: CATRVAGRGWSSYEQYF

V: TRBV4-2
D: TRBD1
J: TRBJ1-1
size: .
DNA: TGTGCCAGCAGCCGTGAACAGGGGGTAGAAGCTTTCTTT
CDR3: CASSREQGVEAFF

V: TRBV2
D: .
J: TRBJ1-2
size: .
DNA: TGTGCCAGCAGTTTGCCAGGGAACTATGGCTACACCTTC
CDR3: CASSLPGNYGYTF

V: TRBV7-9
D: .
J: TRBJ2-5
size: .
DNA: TGTGCCAGCAGCTCACACAGGGACCAAGAGACCCAGTACTTC
CDR3: CASSSHRDQETQYF

V: TRBV5-6
D: .
J: TRBJ1-2
size: .
DNA: TGTGCCAGCAACCCCCCCTCCGTGGACTCGACTCCCACCTTC
CDR3: CASNPPSVDSTPTF

V: TRBV10-3
D: TRBD2
J: TRBJ2-1
size: few
DNA: TGTGCCATCAGAGGGACTAGCGGGGTTGAGCAGTTCTTC
CDR3: CAIRGTSGVEQFF

V: TRBV6-6
D: .
J: TRBJ1-5
size: .
DNA: TGTGCCGGCAGTTACTTTCCGAGCAATCAGCCCCAGCATTTT
CDR3: CAGSYFPSNQPQHF

V: TRBV14
D: TRBD1
J: TRBJ1-1
size: .
DNA: TGTGCCAGCAGCCAAGATCTGGGACAGGGGAGCACTGAAGCTTTCTTT
CDR3: CASSQDLGQGSTEAFF

V: TRBV2
D: TRBD1
J: TRBJ1-2
size: .
DNA: TGTGCCAGCAGTGAACCCCGGGACAGCTATGGCTACACCTTC
CDR3: CASSEPRDSYGYTF

V: TRBV28
D: TRBD1
J: TRBJ1-5
size: .
DNA: TGTGCCAGCAGGACCCCGGGACAGGGGGTCTATCAGCCCCAGCATTTT
CDR3: CASRTPGQGVYQPQHF